Below, one T cell receptor (beta chain) is given with its context. The antigen is undetermined. PCR tests turned positive between March and December 2020, before US Alpha, Beta and Delta variants. V shed 6 bases, J shed 1 base, and the junction held 5 bases outside the gene matches. The CDR3 runs 14 residues. Germline CDR1 reads MNHNS; CDR2 reads SASEGT. This sample was included in a study of vaccination and CD4 T cells after COVID-19. Study details: Two Hispanic individuals were among six male and four female convalescent patients. Samples were taken after vaccination, a median of around 76 days after dose two, with a range of 14 to 241.

Study-wide points: Reactive clone data from convalescent patients indicated a median of approximately 90% appearing only post-vaccination.

A single record per CDR3 protein comes from TCRdb applying MiXCR to the PCR reads. Counted here are 20,000 or so distinct CDR3 sequences, roughly 64% occurring once; the ten biggest clones make up approximately 1.2%. The sequence derives from a human donor who had recovered from COVID-19. The source was CD4+ T cells from blood, collected after SARS-CoV-2 vaccination. The chain combines TRBV6-1 with TRBJ1-2, with 7 bases fitting TRBD1. This CDR3 reads CASRRGQNNYGYTF. The CDR3 DNA reads as TGTGCCAGCAGGAGGGGACAGAATAACTATGGCTACACCTTC.